The clone carrying this TCR beta chain came up many times. Its matching antigen is unknown. The sample has other DNA sequences that encode this CDR3 too. These data originate in a study of beta chain features in type 1 diabetes. The study, taken as a whole, reports: Patients' naive, central memory and regulatory TCRB repertoires appeared more alike than those of healthy donors. Although PCR might favor shorter templates, it would do so equally in patients and controls. VDJ junctions from patients with type 1 diabetes contained fewer insertions and more deletions. In every one of the four CD4+ subsets, TCRB CDR3s were moderately but significantly shorter in Type 1 diabetes patients.

Reverse transcription of all isolated RNA meant that expressed TCRB transcripts were sequenced. Using immunoSEQ multiplex PCR, the repertoire was profiled, and TCRdb retains in-frame clones only, with some absent. Found here are some 190,000 clones, 7.8% of them singletons; the top ten hold roughly 1%. This TCR came from a woman aged 35 to 49 with type 1 diabetes. What was sequenced was central memory CD4+ T cells from blood.

CDR3 sequence (DNA): TGTGCCAGCAGCTTGCGAAGAAATCAGCCCCAGCATTTT. Translating it yields CASSLRRNQPQHF. The chain is built from TRBV7-2 and TRBJ1-5; no clear D. The CDR3 runs 13 residues. Germline CDR1 SGHTA, CDR2 FQGNSA. The ends were cut back, 3 bases at V and 4 bases at J, with 7 bases in the middle.